This T cell receptor beta chain was captured by sequencing in a study of regulatory T cells in long-lasting Graves disease. Regarding the study as a whole: Persistent disease was associated with favored TRBV28 usage and with favored use of TRBJ1-2 and TRBJ2-5. Sample size was small, which may have lowered accuracy.

This CDR3 has 15 residues. The trim removed 1 base at V and 7 bases at J, leaving 6 bases unmatched. The germline V gene encodes CDR1 MGHDK and CDR2 SYGVNS. The authors built TCR beta libraries using iRepertoire HTBI primers and Arm-PCR of CDR3 regions. TCRdb analysed the multiplex PCR reads with MiXCR anew, one entry per CDR3 protein. Seen here are about 500,000 distinct CDR3 sequences, around 11% observed once, and the top ten hold about 8.3%. This clonotype has more than one count but fewer than ten. The antigen remains undetermined. Time point defined: newly diagnosed GD, antithyroid drugs for less than 3 months. The TCR library used RNA extracted from PBMCs. These sequences were also reported in another study, on T cells in Graves' hyperthyroidism and ophthalmopathy.

The material was peripheral blood mononuclear cells (PBMCs), obtained at new diagnosis, from a patient treated with antithyroid drugs. The TCR comes from a woman aged 30 to 39 with Graves disease. The rearrangement links TRBV25-1 to TRBJ1-4; TRBD1 matches at 7 bases. CDR3 region: CASSELGQTPEKLFF. The CDR3, as DNA: TGTGCCAGCAGTGAATTGGGACAGACGCCTGAAAAACTGTTTTTT.